This is a list of T cell receptor beta chains from one sample in a study of blood T cell repertoires in COVID-19. Assay: immunoSEQ multiplex PCR; the TCRdb copy retains only in-frame clones and omits some. The sample records approximately 36,000 clones, around four fifths being singletons. The sequencing input was peripheral blood. The receptors here all came from a man aged 45 to 65 with active COVID-19. Each CDR3 is given with its conserved first and last residue. D genes are given only for firm matches. The size entry is marked missing in some rows and otherwise reads once, few, many or a size class.

v_call	j_call	d_call	clone_size	cdr3_nt	cdr3_aa
TRBV4-1	TRBJ2-5	TRBD2	few	TGCGCCAGCAGCCAAGGGGAAGGGCTAGCGGGGCAAGAGACCCAGTACTTC	CASSQGEGLAGQETQYF
TRBV3-1/TRBV3-2	TRBJ2-2	TRBD1	once	TGTGCCAGCAGCCCCGGACAGGGCGGTGGGGAGCTGTTTTTT	CASSPGQGGGELFF
TRBV20-1	TRBJ1-6	-	-	TGCAGTGCTAGTAAGGGAGGGAATTCACCCCTCCACTTT	CSASKGGNSPLHF
TRBV2	TRBJ2-1	-	-	TGTGCCAGCAAGAGGGAGTACAATGAGCAGTTCTTC	CASKREYNEQFF
TRBV7-2	TRBJ2-7	-	-	TGTGCCAGCAGCTTAAGACAAAACTACGAGCAGTACTTC	CASSLRQNYEQYF
TRBV2	TRBJ1-4	-	-	TGTGCCAGCAGTCGGCAGGTATTTGAAAAACTGTTTTTT	CASSRQVFEKLFF
TRBV4-2	TRBJ2-5	TRBD1	-	TGTGCCAGCAGCCAGAGGACAGGGACCCAAGAGACCCAGTACTTC	CASSQRTGTQETQYF
TRBV12-5	TRBJ1-6	TRBD1	-	TGTGCTAGTGGTTTCCTCCCCCAGGGGGCTAATTCACCCCTCCACTTT	CASGFLPQGANSPLHF
TRBV6-5	TRBJ1-2	TRBD1	-	TGTGCCAGTAGGACAGGGGGTCGTGGCTACACCTTC	CASRTGGRGYTF
TRBV7-9	TRBJ2-3	-	-	TGTGCCAGCAGCTTAGTAGCTGATACGCAGTATTTT	CASSLVADTQYF
TRBV29-1	TRBJ1-4	-	-	TGCAGCGTTGAAGATGCGGGGGCAAAACTGTTTTTT	CSVEDAGAKLFF
TRBV5-1	TRBJ2-3	-	-	TGCGCCAGCAGCCCCTTGGAGGGTGCAGATACGCAGTATTTT	CASSPLEGADTQYF
TRBV7-2	TRBJ2-7	-	-	TGTGCCAGCAGCTTAGTCAGGGCCTCATACGAGCAGTACTTC	CASSLVRASYEQYF
TRBV6-2/TRBV6-3	TRBJ2-2	TRBD2	-	TGTGCCAGCAGTTACCACCAACCGGGACTAGCGGGGGTCCTCAACACCGGGGAGCTGTTTTTT	CASSYHQPGLAGVLNTGELFF
TRBV6-2/TRBV6-3	TRBJ1-1	-	-	TGTGCCAGCAGTACACCAGGACAACCTGAAGCTTTCTTT	CASSTPGQPEAFF
TRBV4-2	TRBJ1-3	-	once	TGTGCCAGCAGCCAAGAGTCGGCTGGAAACACCATATATTTT	CASSQESAGNTIYF
TRBV28	TRBJ1-1	-	once	TGTGCCAGCAGTTTATGGGGGGGTGAAGCTTTCTTT	CASSLWGGEAFF
TRBV7-9	TRBJ2-7	TRBD1	-	TGTGCCAGCAGCTCCGGGACAGGCGAGACCTACGAGCAGTACTTC	CASSSGTGETYEQYF
TRBV4-3	TRBJ2-3	TRBD2	few	TGCGCCAGCAGCCAAGTGCGGCTAGCGGGGCCGGCAGATACGCAGTATTTT	CASSQVRLAGPADTQYF
TRBV19	TRBJ1-1	-	-	TGTGCCAGTAGTATGGTAGCAGGTGGGGGGACTGAAGCTTTCTTT	CASSMVAGGGTEAFF
TRBV27	TRBJ2-7	TRBD1	-	TGTGCCAGCGGTGAGGGACAGGGAACCCGCGAGCAGTACTTC	CASGEGQGTREQYF
TRBV10-3	TRBJ1-1	-	-	TGTGCCATCGGACAGCTAGGCGGTACTGAAGCTTTCTTT	CAIGQLGGTEAFF
TRBV7-8	TRBJ1-2	TRBD1	-	TGTGCCAGCAGCTGGGGGACAGGGTGGGGCTACACCTTC	CASSWGTGWGYTF
TRBV4-2	TRBJ1-1	TRBD1	-	TGTGCCAGCAGCACCCGACAGGGACCCAACACTGAAGCTTTCTTT	CASSTRQGPNTEAFF
TRBV19	TRBJ1-6	TRBD1	-	TGTGCCAGTCCGGGTACTGGGACAGTTTATAATTCACCCCTCCACTTT	CASPGTGTVYNSPLHF
TRBV2	TRBJ1-1	-	-	TGTGCCACCATCAGAGGGACTTGGGGAGGCACTGAAGCTTTCTTT	CATIRGTWGGTEAFF
TRBV7-6	TRBJ2-1	TRBD2	-	TGTGCCAGCAGCCGGATGCTAGCGGGGGGCCCAAGCGAGCAGTTCTTC	CASSRMLAGGPSEQFF
TRBV24-1	TRBJ2-7	-	-	TGTGCCACCAGTGATTTGCGGACTACCAACGAGCAGTACTTC	CATSDLRTTNEQYF
TRBV7-6	TRBJ2-5	-	-	TGTGCCAGCAGCTTACGAGGTGCGCATGTTGAGACCCAGTACTTC	CASSLRGAHVETQYF
TRBV11-3	TRBJ2-3	-	-	TGTGCCAGCAGCTTCAAGGGGGCAGATACGCAGTATTTT	CASSFKGADTQYF
TRBV18	TRBJ1-1	TRBD1	few	TGTGCCAGCTCTCGACAGGGTGTGGACACTGAAGCTTTCTTT	CASSRQGVDTEAFF
TRBV10-3	TRBJ1-2	-	-	TGTGCCATCAGTGAGCTGGGGCATGGCTACACCTTC	CAISELGHGYTF
TRBV5-1	TRBJ1-1	-	-	TGCGCCAGCAGCTTGGGACAGACTGAAGCTTTCTTT	CASSLGQTEAFF
TRBV6-1	TRBJ1-5	-	-	TGTGCCAGCAGTGAACAAGGGGCCCAGCATTTT	CASSEQGAQHF
TRBV15	TRBJ2-7	-	-	TGTGCCACCAGCAGAGATCTCCCGACGCGGGAGCAGTACTTC	CATSRDLPTREQYF
TRBV15	TRBJ1-4	TRBD1	-	TGTGCCACCAGTCGACCGACAGGGGGCTCGGCTGAAAAACTGTTTTTT	CATSRPTGGSAEKLFF
TRBV24-1	TRBJ2-1	TRBD1	-	TGTGCCACCAGTGAGGGACAGGGAAGAGGGCTCTACAATGAGCAGTTCTTC	CATSEGQGRGLYNEQFF
TRBV6-6	TRBJ2-5	TRBD1	once	TGTGCCAGCAGTCGGGACAGACTACAAGAGACCCAGTACTTC	CASSRDRLQETQYF
TRBV11-2	TRBJ1-2	-	-	TGTGCCAGCAGCTTAGGGCCAGGGGAGTACTATGGCTACACCTTC	CASSLGPGEYYGYTF
TRBV6-5	TRBJ1-2	-	-	TGTGCCAGCAGCCGCGACCCGCAGGGACTCTATGGCTACACCTTC	CASSRDPQGLYGYTF
TRBV7-8	TRBJ2-5	-	-	TGTGCCAGCAGCTTAGGGCTCACGATTCAAGAGACCCAGTACTTC	CASSLGLTIQETQYF